This record covers a single T cell receptor beta chain. In the authors' workflow: The study took CDR3 differences across clinicopathological groups and made a distant-metastasis classifier for papillary thyroid cancer from them. Using MiXCR, TCRdb reanalyzed the PCR reads. The V and J calls reflect TCRdb's pipeline rather than the authors' work. The table records about 24,000 clones, 23% of them present only once. Patients underwent thyroid surgery, and none had received any treatment before it. The record originates from a study of metastatic and nonmetastatic thyroid tumors. In germline, CDR1 is KGHSH, CDR2 LQKENI. The junction had 8 bases not matched to a gene; V was cut back by 3 bases and J by 3 bases. This CDR3 contains 15 residues.

This sequence originates from a male donor with papillary thyroid cancer or a benign thyroid nodule (not recorded which). Some clones in this sample may be carry-over from other donors' samples. The sequenced sample was blood. The chain combines TRBV18 with TRBJ2-7; 7 bases match TRBD2. The CDR3 sequence: CASSPSGLVDYEQYF. CDR3 DNA sequence: TGTGCCAGCTCACCTAGCGGACTAGTGGACTACGAGCAGTACTTC.